The subject of this entry is one TCR beta chain. Its antigen remains unidentified. No base qualities exist here, and no much larger clone lies one base off it. These data are taken from a study of shared clonotypes between healthy human individuals (dated by TCRdb to the early 2020s). For the wider study: Two women and a few men aged 18 to 49 years were included in the cohort. To increase sequencing depth and limit assay-specific biases, TCR repertoire library preparation and sequencing were carried out by different laboratories using diverse techniques. Leukapheresis yielded between about 0.85 and 9 billion PBMCs per donor. Blood TCR repertoires of five healthy adults were deeply sequenced to estimate repertoire size and the extent of clonotype sharing between individuals. For each donor, three plates each were used for CD4 naive and CD4 memory, two plates were used for CD8 naive, and one plate was used for CD8 memory.

Donors were healthy HIV-negative adults with no recently reported acute infections or vaccinations. Only Caucasian adults living in Nashville, Tennessee, USA were represented among the donors. CD4+ T cells were enriched by magnetic negative selection, after which naive cells were positively selected on CD45RA and the negative fraction was taken as the memory subset. After blood collection by leukapheresis, PBMCs were isolated using Ficoll-Histopaque density gradient centrifugation and then cryopreserved in the vapor phase of liquid nitrogen. Analytical flow cytometry was used to check the purity and quantity of each magnetically sorted T cell population. From each sorted fraction, genomic DNA was isolated and quantified by UV absorbance on a Nanodrop 2000c. Using the deep immunoSEQ assay, multiplex PCR amplified TCR CDR3 regions from genomic DNA. Extracted genomic DNA from each cell subset was distributed evenly across all wells of several immunoSEQ 96-well plates, and each plate was treated as a replicate. For sorted subsets, each replicate PCR was loaded with approximately 190 ng genomic DNA, equivalent to approximately 27,000 T cell genomes. Purified libraries were measured with a Qubit 3.0 fluorometer, size-checked on a Bioanalyzer 2100, and measured again with the KAPA Library Quantification kit. A separate single-read 150-cycle Illumina NextSeq 550 flow cell was used to sequence each immunoSEQ 96-well plate. Concerning the study's data processing: The immunoSEQ output contained only junctional sequences without quality scores, so filtering could not match that applied to full-length reads. To assign V/J genes and CDR3, sequences were annotated using PyIR, a Python wrapper for IgBLAST v1.9, with IMGT germline references. Reads with weak V/J assignments (E-value above 1e-6), missing CDR3, stop codons, out-of-frame junctions, or ambiguous translated residues were removed. V3J clonotypes were defined by identical inferred V gene, J gene, and CDR3 amino acid sequence. Percentage overlap between repertoires was computed as shared unique clonotypes divided by the size of the smaller repertoire. Repertoire richness was assessed with RTK rarefaction, the Chao1 estimator, and Recon v2.1 estimates of unobserved clonotypes. For all TCRbeta clonotypes obtained by the gDNA method from several donors, generation probabilities were computed with OLGA. The table comes from immuneACCESS by way of TCRdb, which keeps in-frame sequences with V and J called. Part of the clones is missing from these tables; in studies checked, under half for an unresolved V gene and the rest for unknown reasons. For V, J and clone size, that table is used; D and trimming come from the DNA. The table for this sample lists around 980,000 clones; roughly 74% of them were counted only once. The ten largest clones represent 0.5% to 0.65% of the sample.

The germline V gene encodes CDR1 SGHRS and CDR2 YFSETQ. The CDR3 starts with the cysteine, ends with the phenylalanine, and has 14 residues. Here the CDR3 DNA is all that survives: 42 bases in frame from base 1. Deletion took 4 bases off V and 6 bases off J, with a span of 16 bases between the germline ends. What the study reported, not specific to this receptor: Sampling was restricted to blood, and TCR repertoires in tissue are likely to differ from TCR repertoires in blood. Even with the large sequencing depth, rarefaction of the sorted-subset datasets indicated that sequencing was incomplete. Sharing across a few donors was observed for around 5% of naive CD4, 3% to 3.5% of naive CD8, 2% to 2.5% of memory CD4, and 0.4% of memory CD8 clonotypes. Higher generation probabilities were observed for clonotypes shared by all four sorted-subset donors than for non-shared clonotypes. Because the study included only a small number of donors, the genetic and exposure-history diversity represented was limited. Pairwise subsampling indicated that sequencing depth was expected to affect the degree of clonotype sharing among donors. Naive subsets generally had larger estimated clonotype richness than memory subsets.

The chain employs TRBV5-1 and TRBJ1-2, with TRBD1 perhaps the D gene, on 5 matching bases. Material: memory CD4+ T cells from PBMCs. The cell subset or site label on this specimen signifies: CD45RA-negative fraction. The receptor was derived from a man aged 18 to 35 in good health. Some clones in this sample may be carry-over from other donors' samples. The nucleotide sequence reads TGCGCCAGCAGCCCCGGATGGGGGGTAGATGGCTACACCTTC. Its coded protein is CASSPGWGVDGYTF.